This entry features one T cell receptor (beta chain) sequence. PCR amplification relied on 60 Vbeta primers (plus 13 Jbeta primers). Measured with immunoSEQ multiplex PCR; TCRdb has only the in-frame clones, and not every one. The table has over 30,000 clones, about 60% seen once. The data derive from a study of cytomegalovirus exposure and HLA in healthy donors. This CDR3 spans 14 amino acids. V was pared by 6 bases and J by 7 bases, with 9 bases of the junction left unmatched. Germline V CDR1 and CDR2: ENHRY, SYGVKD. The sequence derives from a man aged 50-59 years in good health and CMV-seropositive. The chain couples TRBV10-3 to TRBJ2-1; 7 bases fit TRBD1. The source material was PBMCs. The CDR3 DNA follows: TGTGCCATCAGCCCTACAGGGGTTGGAAATGAGCAGTTCTTC. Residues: CAISPTGVGNEQFF.